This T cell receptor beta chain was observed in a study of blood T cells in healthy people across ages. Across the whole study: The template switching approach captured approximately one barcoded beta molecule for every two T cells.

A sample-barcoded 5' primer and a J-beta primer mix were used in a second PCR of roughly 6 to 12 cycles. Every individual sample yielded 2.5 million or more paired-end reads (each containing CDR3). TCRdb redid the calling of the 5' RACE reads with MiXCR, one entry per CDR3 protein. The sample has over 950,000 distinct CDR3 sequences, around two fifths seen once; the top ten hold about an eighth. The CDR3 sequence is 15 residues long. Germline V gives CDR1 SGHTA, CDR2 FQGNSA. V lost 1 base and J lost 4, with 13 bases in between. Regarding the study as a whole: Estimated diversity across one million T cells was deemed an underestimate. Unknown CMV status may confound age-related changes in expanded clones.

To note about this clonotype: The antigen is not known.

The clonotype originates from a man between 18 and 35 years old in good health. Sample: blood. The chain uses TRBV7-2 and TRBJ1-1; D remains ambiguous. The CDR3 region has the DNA TGTGCCAGCAGCTTAGAGCTAAGGGCTAGCACTGAAGCTTTCTTT. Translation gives CASSLELRASTEAFF.